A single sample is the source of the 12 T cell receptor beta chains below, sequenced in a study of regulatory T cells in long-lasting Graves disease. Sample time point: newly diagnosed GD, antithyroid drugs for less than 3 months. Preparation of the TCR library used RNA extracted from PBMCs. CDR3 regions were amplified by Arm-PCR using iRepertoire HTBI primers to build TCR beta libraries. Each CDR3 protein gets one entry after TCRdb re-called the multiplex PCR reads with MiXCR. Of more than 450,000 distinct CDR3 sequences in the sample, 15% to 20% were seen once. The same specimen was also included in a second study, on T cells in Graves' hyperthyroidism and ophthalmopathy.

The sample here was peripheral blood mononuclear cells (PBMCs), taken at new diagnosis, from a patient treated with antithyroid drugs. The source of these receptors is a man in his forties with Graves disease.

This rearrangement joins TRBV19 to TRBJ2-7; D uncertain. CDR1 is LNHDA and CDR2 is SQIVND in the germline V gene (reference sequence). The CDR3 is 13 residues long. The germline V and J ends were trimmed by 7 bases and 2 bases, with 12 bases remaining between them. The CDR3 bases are TGTGCCAGTATGGGCAAAACCCCCTACGAGCAGTACTTC. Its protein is CASMGKTPYEQYF.

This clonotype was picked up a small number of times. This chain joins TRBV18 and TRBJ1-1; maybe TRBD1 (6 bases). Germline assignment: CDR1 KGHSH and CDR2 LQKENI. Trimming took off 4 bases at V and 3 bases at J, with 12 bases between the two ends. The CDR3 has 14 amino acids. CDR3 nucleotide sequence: TGTGCCAGCTCACATTTATACAGGGACACTGAAGCTTTCTTT. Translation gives CASSHLYRDTEAFF. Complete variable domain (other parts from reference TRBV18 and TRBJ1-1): NAGVMQNPRHLVRRRGQEARLRCSPMKGHSHVYWYRQLPEEGLKFMVYLQKENIIDESGMPKERFSAEFPKEGPSILRIQQVVRGDSAAYFCASSHLYRDTEAFFGQGTRLTVV.

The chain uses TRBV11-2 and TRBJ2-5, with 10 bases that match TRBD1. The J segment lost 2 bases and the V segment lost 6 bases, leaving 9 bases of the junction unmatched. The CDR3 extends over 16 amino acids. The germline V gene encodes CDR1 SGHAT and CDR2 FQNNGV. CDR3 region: CASSQGQGGQQETQYF. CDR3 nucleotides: TGTGCCAGCAGTCAAGGACAGGGGGGGCAACAAGAGACCCAGTACTTC. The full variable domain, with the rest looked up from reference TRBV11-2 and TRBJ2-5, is EAGVAQSPRYKIIEKRQSVAFWCNPISGHATLYWYQQILGQGPKLLIQFQNNGVVDDSQLPKDRFSAERLKGVDSTLKIQPAKLEDSAVYLCASSQGQGGQQETQYFGPGTRLLVL.

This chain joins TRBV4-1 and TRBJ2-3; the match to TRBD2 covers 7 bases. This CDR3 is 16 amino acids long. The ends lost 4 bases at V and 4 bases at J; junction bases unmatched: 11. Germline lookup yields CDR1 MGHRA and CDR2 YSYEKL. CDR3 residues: CASSPTPIREADTQYF. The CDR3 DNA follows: TGCGCCAGCAGCCCCACCCCGATCCGGGAGGCAGATACGCAGTATTTT.

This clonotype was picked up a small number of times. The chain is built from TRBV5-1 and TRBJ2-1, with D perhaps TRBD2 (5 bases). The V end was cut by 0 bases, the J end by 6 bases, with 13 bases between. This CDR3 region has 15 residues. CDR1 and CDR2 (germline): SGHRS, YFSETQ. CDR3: CASSLEGRGFNEQFF. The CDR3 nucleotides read TGCGCCAGCAGCTTGGAAGGTCGGGGATTCAATGAGCAGTTCTTC. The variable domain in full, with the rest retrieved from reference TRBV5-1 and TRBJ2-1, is KAGVTQTPRYLIKTRGQQVTLSCSPISGHRSVSWYQQTPGQGLQFLFEYFSETQRNKGNFPGRFSGRQFSNSRSEMNVSTLELGDSALYLCASSLEGRGFNEQFFGPGTRLTVL.

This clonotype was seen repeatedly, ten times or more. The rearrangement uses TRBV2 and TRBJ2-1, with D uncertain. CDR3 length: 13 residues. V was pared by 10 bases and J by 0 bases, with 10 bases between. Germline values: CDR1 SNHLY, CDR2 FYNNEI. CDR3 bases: TGTGCCACGAAAGAGGCCTCCTACAATGAGCAGTTCTTC. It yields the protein CATKEASYNEQFF.

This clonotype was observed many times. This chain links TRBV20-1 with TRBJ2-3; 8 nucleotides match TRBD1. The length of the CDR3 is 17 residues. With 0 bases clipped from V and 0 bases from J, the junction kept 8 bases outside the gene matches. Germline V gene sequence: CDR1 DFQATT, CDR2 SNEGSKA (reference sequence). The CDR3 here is CSARDPDRASSTDTQYF. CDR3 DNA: TGCAGTGCTAGAGACCCGGACAGGGCCTCTAGCACAGATACGCAGTATTTT.

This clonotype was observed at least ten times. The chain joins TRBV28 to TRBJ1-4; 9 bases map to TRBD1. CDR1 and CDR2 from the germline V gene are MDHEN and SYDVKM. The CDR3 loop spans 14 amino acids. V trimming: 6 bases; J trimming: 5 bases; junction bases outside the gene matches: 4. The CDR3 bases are TGTGCCAGCAGGTCGGGACAGGGAAATGAAAAACTGTTTTTT. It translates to CASRSGQGNEKLFF.

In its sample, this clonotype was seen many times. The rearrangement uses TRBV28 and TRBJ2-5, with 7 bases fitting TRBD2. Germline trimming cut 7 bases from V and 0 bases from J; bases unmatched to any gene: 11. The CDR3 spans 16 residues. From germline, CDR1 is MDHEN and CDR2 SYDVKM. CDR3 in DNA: TGTGCCAGCACAAGGTCGGCGGGAGCGTACCAAGAGACCCAGTACTTC. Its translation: CASTRSAGAYQETQYF.

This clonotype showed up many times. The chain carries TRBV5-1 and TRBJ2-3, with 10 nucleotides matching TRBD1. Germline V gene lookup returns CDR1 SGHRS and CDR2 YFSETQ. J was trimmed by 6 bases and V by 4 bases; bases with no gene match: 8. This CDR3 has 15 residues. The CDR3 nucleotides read TGCGCCAGCAGCCCCTCCGGGACAGGGGCCGATACGCAGTATTTT. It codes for CASSPSGTGADTQYF.

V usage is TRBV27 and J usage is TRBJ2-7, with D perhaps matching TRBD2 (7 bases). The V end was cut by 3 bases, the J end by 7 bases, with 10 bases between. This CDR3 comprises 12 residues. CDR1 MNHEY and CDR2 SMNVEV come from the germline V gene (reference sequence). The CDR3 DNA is TGTGCCAGCAGTTTTAGGGGGGGAGAGCAGTACTTC. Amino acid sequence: CASSFRGGEQYF.

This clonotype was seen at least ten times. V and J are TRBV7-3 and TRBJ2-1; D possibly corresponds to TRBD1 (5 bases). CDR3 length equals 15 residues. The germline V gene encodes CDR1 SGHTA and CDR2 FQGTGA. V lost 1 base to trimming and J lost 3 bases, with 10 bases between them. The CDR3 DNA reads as TGTGCCAGCAGCTTAAGTAAGGGGAACTACAATGAGCAGTTCTTC. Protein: CASSLSKGNYNEQFF.